The 12 T cell receptor beta chains listed next were all sequenced from one sample in a study of monozygotic twins with inflammatory bowel disease. TCRdb re-called the 5' RACE reads and gives one entry per CDR3 protein, without DNA. Its table lists approximately 200,000 distinct CDR3 sequences. The source material was blood. These receptors were collected from a human donor with ulcerative colitis or Crohn's disease, or a healthy co-twin of an affected twin (not recorded which).

V is TRBV7-9 and J is TRBJ2-7; TCRdb designates TRBD1, a call that cannot be tested without DNA. Germline values: CDR1 SEHNR, CDR2 FQNEAQ (reference sequence). This CDR3 has 16 amino acids. CDR3 amino acids: CASSLGGQGEGYEQYF.

This chain joins TRBV30 and TRBJ1-5; lacking DNA, the TRBD1 call made by TCRdb goes unchecked. The CDR3 loop spans 14 amino acids. Looked up from germline, CDR1 is GTSNPN and CDR2 is SVGIG (reference sequence). CDR3 residues: CAWRAGTGNQPQHF. The whole variable domain, filled in from reference TRBV30 and TRBJ1-5, reads SQTIHQWPATLVQPVGSPLSLECTVEGTSNPNLYWYRQAAGRGLQLLFYSVGIGQISSEVPQNLSASRPQDRQFILSSKKLLLSDSGFYLCAWRAGTGNQPQHFGDGTRLSIL.

This rearrangement joins TRBV12-3 or TRBV12-4 to TRBJ2-1; the D call from TCRdb, TRBD1, cannot be confirmed without DNA. The CDR3 extends over 12 amino acids. The chain's CDR3 is CASTYRSWEQFF.

This chain uses TRBV19 with TRBJ2-5; the TCRdb call, TRBD1, lacks DNA for checking. In germline, CDR1 is LNHDA, CDR2 SQIVND (reference sequence). The CDR3 is made up of 15 amino acids. CDR3 sequence: CASSKLPPSKETQYF.

The V and J genes are TRBV12-3 or TRBV12-4 and TRBJ2-3; the TRBD1 assignment by TCRdb is unverifiable without DNA. The length of the CDR3 is 14 residues. CDR3 region: CASSLRGSIDTQYF.

The chain is built from TRBV4-1 and TRBJ1-1; TCRdb's D call of TRBD1 is untestable without DNA. This CDR3 is built from 18 residues. Germline-derived CDR1 and CDR2 are MGHRA and YSYEKL. CDR3 region: CASSQDPASSALAAEAFF.

V and J are TRBV7-3 and TRBJ2-3; TCRdb lists TRBD2, though no DNA is available to test this call. The CDR3 consists of 14 residues. Germline V gene lookup returns CDR1 SGHTA and CDR2 FQGTGA. The CDR3 loop reads CASSLLGPEDTQYF.

The V call is TRBV7-2, the J call TRBJ2-5; TCRdb gives TRBD1 as the D gene, but with no DNA this cannot be confirmed. Germline CDR1 SGHTA, CDR2 FQGNSA. The CDR3 loop spans 13 amino acids. CDR3 sequence reads: CASSLSPLQAQYF.

This rearrangement joins TRBV12-3 or TRBV12-4 to TRBJ1-1. The CDR3 is 13 residues long. CDR3: CASSLAGRAEAFF.

This sequence joins TRBV5-1 and TRBJ1-6; TCRdb outputs TRBD1, but without DNA this stays unchecked. This CDR3 has 15 residues. Looked up from germline, CDR1 is SGHRS and CDR2 is YFSETQ. This CDR3 is CASSLGVSTGLTLHF.

The rearrangement joins TRBV18 to TRBJ2-7; lacking DNA, the TRBD2 call made by TCRdb goes unchecked. The CDR3 length is 14 residues. Germline loops: CDR1 KGHSH, CDR2 LQKENI. CDR3 protein: CASSRIDLVYEQYF. Full variable domain (missing parts from reference TRBV18 and TRBJ2-7): NAGVMQNPRHLVRRRGQEARLRCSPMKGHSHVYWYRQLPEEGLKFMVYLQKENIIDESGMPKERFSAEFPKEGPSILRIQQVVRGDSAAYFCASSRIDLVYEQYFGPGTRLTVT.

The rearrangement joins TRBV29-1 to TRBJ2-5. Germline-derived CDR1 and CDR2 are SQVTM and ANQGSEA. The CDR3 is 14 amino acids. The CDR3: CSVEGRTLEEAQYF.